This T cell receptor beta chain stems from a study of CD8 T cells in Susac syndrome (dated by TCRdb to the late 2010s). With respect to the entire study: Repertoire sequencing was used to test whether CD8+ T cell activation and differentiation in Susac syndrome was antigen driven. The clonality of the CD8+ T cell repertoire was compared across 11 to 12 healthy donors, about 14 Susac syndrome patients and about 16 multiple sclerosis patients.

RNA was extracted using the RNeasy kit, and roughly 0.5 to 1 microgram was reverse transcribed with random hexamers. The immunoSEQ multiplex PCR assay, covering 54 Vbeta and 13 Jbeta segments, was used to amplify TCR beta CDR3 regions. Bias from PCR amplification was corrected by using a synthetic template baseline for primer optimization and for computational correction. Turning to the authors' computational methods: Reads were annotated to V, D and J genes per IMGT and analyzed with immunoSEQ Analyzer, keeping only productive sequences. To calculate clonality, Shannon entropy was normalized by log2 of the number of productive unique sequences and then subtracted from one. Public and private clones were assessed among the 100 most prevalent clones of each patient and control. Clones were defined as Susac-specific when absent from the healthy and MS cohorts, from about a thousand published viral clones and from other ImmuneACCESS disease sequences. TCRdb trimmed public reads at Q25 via fastp, called clones via MiXCR and kept in-frame beta chains. Here each entry gathers all rows of one CDR3 protein and keeps the most common genes and DNA. V and J calls and clone size were set by TCRdb, not the authors. The sample table holds about 69,000 distinct CDR3 sequences, of which approximately 95% were seen once. Clones ranked in the top ten supply 0.2% to 0.25% of the sample.

With regard to this clonotype: Its antigen target is currently unknown. No base quality values were provided; no much bigger clone lies one nucleotide off.

On the study overall, not on this receptor specifically: The number of individuals in the TCR sequencing and HLA analysis was recognized as being relatively small.

Reading from cysteine to phenylalanine, the CDR3 counts 18 amino acids. CDR3 DNA only is kept here, 54 bases in frame from base 1. The germline V gene (reference sequence) supplies CDR1 SEHNR and CDR2 FQNEAQ. At the junction V is shortened by 4 bases and J by 4 bases; bases outside the gene matches: 16. Peripheral blood CD8+ and CD4+ T cells from healthy donors, Susac syndrome patients and multiple sclerosis patients were profiled by high-throughput TCR beta sequencing. Healthy donors were included as age- and sex-matched controls. Bulk CD8+ and CD4+ T cells were purified magnetically by negative isolation, whereas CD8+ TEMRA cells were enriched by FACS. Blood was drawn into EDTA tubes, processed within 24 hours, and PBMCs were isolated by density gradient centrifugation. PBMCs intended for TCR sequencing were cryopreserved in liquid nitrogen and were subsequently thawed in a 37 degrees C water bath. A purity of at least 90% was achieved for sorted or isolated CD4+, CD8+ and CD8+ TEMRA cells.

The receptor's source is a human donor in good health. What was sequenced was CD8+ T cells from PBMCs. This chain is built from TRBV7-9 and TRBJ1-1; a stretch of 9 junction bases matches TRBD1. For the CDR3, the sequence is CASSSPGWGQGVSTEAFF. DNA sequence: TGTGCCAGCAGCTCCCCAGGGTGGGGACAGGGTGTTTCCACTGAAGCTTTCTTT. With the portions outside the CDR3 filled from the reference TRBV7-9 and TRBJ1-1 genes, the complete variable region becomes DTGVSQNPRHKITKRGQNVTFRCDPISEHNRLYWYRQTLGQGPEFLTYFQNEAQLEKSRLLSDRFSAERPKGSFSTLEIQRTEQGDSAMYLCASSSPGWGQGVSTEAFFGQGTRLTVV.